Presented here are 27 T cell receptor beta chains from one specimen sequenced in a study of kidney transplant recipient with SARS-CoV-2 infection. MiXCR was run by TCRdb on the reads, yielding one entry per CDR3 protein. The sample lists 250,000 or so distinct CDR3 sequences, around 30% occurring once. Sequenced material: a blood sample, taken at baseline and on approximately day 120 from a kidney transplant recipient. All receptors come from a young adult male patient who had COVID-19 and was a kidney transplant recipient. The graft donor may be the source of some T cells.

This clonotype turned up a few times. The genes are TRBV20-1 and TRBJ2-3, with 12 bases aligning to TRBD2. V gave up 6 bases and J gave up 3 bases; unmatched junction bases: 10. This CDR3 is 16 amino acids long. Germline-derived CDR1 and CDR2 are DFQATT and SNEGSKA (reference sequence). CDR3 region: CSAADGLAGLTDTQYF. The CDR3 bases are TGCAGTGCCGCAGACGGACTAGCGGGACTAACAGATACGCAGTATTTT.

The J gene is TRBJ1-5, the V gene TRBV6-2 or TRBV6-3, with D possibly TRBD1 on 5 matching bases. The germline CDR1 and CDR2 sequences are MNHEY and SVGEGT. The CDR3 loop spans 16 amino acids. The V end was cut by 4 bases, the J end by 1 base, with 14 bases between. Here the CDR3 DNA reads TGTGCCAGCAGTTCCGGACAAAGTGTCAGCAATCAGCCCCAGCATTTT. It yields the protein CASSSGQSVSNQPQHF.

This chain joins TRBV11-2 and TRBJ2-1; D is possibly TRBD2 (6 bases). Germline V gene sequence: CDR1 SGHAT, CDR2 FQNNGV. CDR3 size: 12 residues. Trimming shortened V by 4 bases and J by 9 bases, and 10 bases separated the two germline ends. CDR3 sequence (DNA): TGTGCCAGCAGCTCGGGAGTAAGTGAGCAGTTCTTC. It encodes CASSSGVSEQFF. Drawing the rest from reference TRBV11-2 and TRBJ2-1, the complete variable domain is EAGVAQSPRYKIIEKRQSVAFWCNPISGHATLYWYQQILGQGPKLLIQFQNNGVVDDSQLPKDRFSAERLKGVDSTLKIQPAKLEDSAVYLCASSSGVSEQFFGPGTRLTVL.

This clonotype occurred many times. This rearrangement joins TRBV30 to TRBJ1-5; TRBD1 aligns across 7 bases. CDR3 length equals 13 residues. With V trimmed by 1 base and J by 5 bases, 2 bases remained unmatched. Germline V gene lookup returns CDR1 GTSNPN and CDR2 SVGIG (reference sequence). CDR3 amino acids: CAWSGDRDQPQHF. CDR3 DNA sequence: TGTGCCTGGAGTGGGGACAGAGATCAGCCCCAGCATTTT.

V is TRBV3-2 and J is TRBJ2-3; the table's D call TRBD1 went unverified against the DNA. TRBV3-2 is classified as a pseudogene. The CDR3 is 14 residues long. DNA of the CDR3: TGTGCCAGCAGCCTAAGGACCGGGGCTAATACGCAGTATTTT. Translation: CASSLRTGANTQYF.

The rearrangement joins TRBV9 to TRBJ2-3, with D possibly TRBD2 on 5 matching bases. Trimming stripped 4 bases from V and 5 bases from J, with 8 bases between. Germline V gives CDR1 SGDLS, CDR2 YYNGEE. The CDR3 has 12 residues. The CDR3 DNA is TGTGCCAGCAGCCCAGGACTAGATACGCAGTATTTT. It yields the protein CASSPGLDTQYF.

Comment on this clonotype: A much larger clone sits a single nucleotide away, making a read error possible. The chain recombines TRBV6-5 with TRBJ1-2; maybe TRBD1 (5 bases). Germline V gives CDR1 MNHEY, CDR2 SVGAGI. CDR3 size: 16 residues. The CDR3 spells CVSSYSTGGGNYGYTF. As DNA, the CDR3 is TGTGTCAGCAGTTACTCTACCGGGGGAGGTAACTATGGCTACACCTTC.

This chain links TRBV10-3 with TRBJ2-3; D is unclear. There are 13 residues in the CDR3. V dropped 0 bases and J dropped 0 bases, with 1 base sitting between them. The V gene's germline CDR1 is ENHRY and CDR2 SYGVKD. As DNA, the CDR3 is TGTGCCATCAGTGAGTCGAGCACAGATACGCAGTATTTT. The encoded protein is CAISESSTDTQYF.

Of note for this clonotype: This may be a read error, as it is one base from a much larger clone. V and J are TRBV12-5 and TRBJ2-7; D perhaps matches TRBD1 (6 bases). The CDR3 spans 18 residues. Germline V gives CDR1 LGHNT, CDR2 FRNRAP. V lost 6 bases, J lost 2 bases, and 26 bases lay in between. CDR3 amino acids: CASGPPSADRFLTYEQYF. The CDR3 DNA follows: TGTGCTAGTGGCCCCCCGTCCGCCGACAGGTTCCTAACCTACGAGCAGTACTTC.

This clonotype was found many times. Written as DNA, the CDR3 is TGTGCCAGCAGCTTGGATCCGGCATCGAACACTGAAGCTTTCTTT. Protein product: CASSLDPASNTEAFF. This chain uses TRBV5-4 with TRBJ1-1; no reliable D call. Trimming removed 0 bases from V and 1 base from J, with 10 bases in between. The CDR3 is 15 residues long. Germline V gives CDR1 SGHNT, CDR2 YYREEE (reference sequence).

This clonotype was counted many times. The chain joins TRBV7-8 to TRBJ1-2, with D uncertain. Trimming removed 4 bases at V and 4 bases at J, with 22 bases between. This CDR3 is built from 17 residues. The V gene's germline CDR1 is SGHVS and CDR2 FQNEAQ. The DNA of the CDR3 is TGTGCCAGCAGCTGCCTTAGGTTTACCCGAAAGACCTATGGCTACACCTTC. Residues: CASSCLRFTRKTYGYTF. Drawing the rest from reference TRBV7-8 and TRBJ1-2, the complete variable domain is GAGVSQSPRYKVAKRGQDVALRCDPISGHVSLFWYQQALGQGPEFLTYFQNEAQLDKSGLPSDRFFAERPEGSVSTLKIQRTQQEDSAVYLCASSCLRFTRKTYGYTFGSGTRLTVV.

A remark on this clonotype: This may arise from a read error, as a much more abundant clone is one base away. The chain carries TRBV10-3 and TRBJ2-7; D gene unclear. This CDR3 spans 14 amino acids. Germline V gene sequence: CDR1 ENHRY, CDR2 SYGVKD. CDR3 coding DNA: TGTGCCATCAGTGACTCGACTCTTTCCTACGAGCAGTGCTTC. Translating gives CAISDSTLSYEQCF.

Only one count was recorded for this clonotype. Since no conserved phenylalanine or tryptophan closes the CDR3, a read error is the likely cause. The chain employs TRBV10-1 and TRBJ1-2; D is ambiguous. The CDR3 has 17 amino acids. Trimming pared 4 bases from V and 4 bases from J, leaving 22 bases between. Germline CDR1 is WNHNN and CDR2 is SYGVQD (reference sequence). The CDR3, as DNA: TGCGCCAGCAGTGGCAAGATAAGAGCGCGAAAGACCTATGGCTACACCGTC. Translation: CASSGKIRARKTYGYTV.

Concerning this clonotype itself: The germline gene is not matched at one end of the junction; a read error may be the cause. The chain combines TRBV7-3 with TRBJ2-4; D is possibly TRBD2 (6 bases). The J call may be incorrect, as the DNA end agrees better with TRBJ2-7. CDR3 length: 16 residues. Germline V lookup: CDR1 SGHTA, CDR2 FQGTGA. Written as DNA, the CDR3 is TGTACCAGCAGTTTATGTAGGCGGGAACGGTTCTACGAGCAGTACTTC. Residues: CTSSLCRRERFYEQYF.

The V gene is TRBV28, the J gene TRBJ2-1; TRBD1 matches 8 bases. Trimming at V came to 6 bases and at J to 3 bases, leaving 10 bases not matched to a gene. CDR3 length equals 16 residues. Germline assignment: CDR1 MDHEN and CDR2 SYDVKM. The CDR3 region is CASRTQGGRGYNEQFF. The DNA of the CDR3 is TGTGCCAGCAGAACACAGGGGGGAAGGGGCTACAATGAGCAGTTCTTC. The entire variable domain, with the rest obtained from reference TRBV28 and TRBJ2-1, is as follows: DVKVTQSSRYLVKRTGEKVFLECVQDMDHENMFWYRQDPGLGLRLIYFSYDVKMKEKGDIPEGYSVSREKKERFSLILESASTNQTSMYLCASRTQGGRGYNEQFFGPGTRLTVL.

This clonotype has a count of ten or more. The J gene is TRBJ1-2, the V gene TRBV7-8; D not resolved. The germline gives CDR1 SGHVS, CDR2 FQNEAQ. The V end lost 3 bases, the J end lost 4 bases, and 21 bases lay between the germline ends. CDR3 length equals 17 residues. The CDR3 DNA sequence: TGTGCCAGCAGCTTCCAACCGTTTACCCGAAAGACCTATGGCTACACCTTC. Translated: CASSFQPFTRKTYGYTF. Together with reference TRBV7-8 and TRBJ1-2, the CDR3 gives the full variable domain: GAGVSQSPRYKVAKRGQDVALRCDPISGHVSLFWYQQALGQGPEFLTYFQNEAQLDKSGLPSDRFFAERPEGSVSTLKIQRTQQEDSAVYLCASSFQPFTRKTYGYTFGSGTRLTVV.

This clonotype was recorded many times. The CDR3 is CASSPGQRTEQYF. The CDR3 nucleotides are TGTGCCAGCAGCCCCGGACAGCGCACCGAGCAGTACTTC. The chain joins TRBV6-2 or TRBV6-3 to TRBJ2-7, with D perhaps matching TRBD1 (6 bases). V was trimmed by 6 bases and J by 6 bases, leaving 15 bases between them. CDR1 and CDR2 from the germline V gene are MNHEY and SVGEGT. This CDR3 region has 13 residues.

The chain combines TRBV30 with TRBJ2-5; perhaps D is TRBD1 or TRBD2 (5 bases each). With 5 bases removed from V and 1 base from J, the gap between germline ends came to 11 bases. Germline V gene lookup returns CDR1 GTSNPN and CDR2 SVGIG (reference sequence). This CDR3 is built from 13 residues. This chain's CDR3 is CAWAPGRQETQYF. CDR3 coding DNA: TGTGCCTGGGCGCCGGGACGCCAAGAGACCCAGTACTTC.

This rearrangement joins TRBV11-3 to TRBJ2-3; D may correspond to TRBD1 or TRBD2 (5 bases each). The germline V gene has CDR1 SGHNT and CDR2 YENEEA. This CDR3 is built from 13 residues. V was trimmed by 1 base and J by 7 bases, leaving 9 bases between them. In nucleotides, the CDR3 is TGTGCCAGCAGCTTAGTCGGGGCCCATACGCAGTATTTT. It translates to CASSLVGAHTQYF. The entire variable domain, with the rest obtained from reference TRBV11-3 and TRBJ2-3, is as follows: EAGVVQSPRYKIIEKKQPVAFWCNPISGHNTLYWYLQNLGQGPELLIRYENEEAVDDSQLPKDRFSAERLKGVDSTLKIQPAELGDSAVYLCASSLVGAHTQYFGPGTRLTVL.

This clonotype was observed at least ten times. J is TRBJ2-2 and V is TRBV11-2, with D perhaps matching TRBD2 (6 bases). This CDR3 spans 16 amino acids. Trimming left V 4 bases short and J 1 base short, with 13 bases between. Looked up from germline, CDR1 is SGHAT and CDR2 is FQNNGV. CDR3: CASSSSGGKNTGELFF. The DNA of the CDR3 is TGTGCCAGCAGCTCGTCGGGCGGGAAGAACACCGGGGAGCTGTTTTTT.

This clonotype was picked up many times. The rearrangement joins TRBV6-1 to TRBJ2-7; no clear D. V dropped 1 base and J dropped 3 bases, with 16 bases sitting between them. Germline V gene sequence: CDR1 MNHNS, CDR2 SASEGT. The CDR3 runs 16 residues. CDR3 nucleotides: TGTGCCAGCAGTGAAGGCTGGACGCCCGGTATCTACGAGCAGTACGTC. Translation gives CASSEGWTPGIYEQYV.

This clonotype was counted only a few times. A read error is possible here, since a much larger clone lies one base away. The V call is TRBV11-1, the J call TRBJ1-2; D unclear. The CDR3 runs to 17 residues. Germline V gives CDR1 SGHAT, CDR2 FQDESV (reference sequence). Trimming removed 5 bases from V and 4 bases from J, with 23 bases in between. The CDR3, as DNA: TGTGCCAGCAGCGAAGCATCTAAGGCTGGAAAGACCTATGGCTACACCTTC. This gives the protein CASSEASKAGKTYGYTF.

A word on this clonotype: A junction end diverges from the germline sequence, so it may reflect a read error. CDR3 coding DNA: TGTGCCAGCAGGGGGACAGGGTTAGCCGGGGCCAACGTCCGGGCTTTC. Residues: CASRGTGLAGANVRAF. The chain uses TRBV9 and TRBJ2-6, with 9 bases matching TRBD1. Looked up from germline, CDR1 is SGDLS and CDR2 is YYNGEE. The CDR3 is made up of 16 amino acids.

At least ten counts were recorded for this clonotype. The chain recombines TRBV6-8 with TRBJ1-2; D is uncertain. CDR1 and CDR2 (germline): MNHGY, SAAAGT. CDR3 size: 17 residues. The germline V and J ends were trimmed by 5 bases and 4 bases, with 23 bases remaining between them. The CDR3 sequence is CASSIVVRSRKTYGYTF. DNA for the CDR3: TGTGCCAGCAGTATAGTCGTACGCTCTAGAAAGACCTATGGCTACACCTTC.

In the case of this clonotype: A much bigger clone sits one base away, suggesting this may be a read error. The chain joins TRBV7-9 to TRBJ2-5; a possible D gene is TRBD2 (6 bases). The germline V gene encodes CDR1 SEHNR and CDR2 FQNEAQ (reference sequence). This CDR3 region has 14 residues. DNA of the CDR3: TGTGCCAGCAGCCAATCCGGGACTCAAGAGCCCCAGTACTTC. Translated, it gives CASSQSGTQEPQYF.

As regards this clonotype: Here the CDR3 omits its conserved ending phenylalanine or tryptophan, so a read error is the likely source. The chain employs TRBV12-3 or TRBV12-4 and TRBJ1-2, with D unresolved. Trimming stripped 5 bases from V and 8 bases from J, with 27 bases between. The CDR3 has 17 amino acids. The CDR3 sequence is CASSGTVSFRKTYGYTL. Here the CDR3 DNA reads TGTGCCAGCAGTGGCACGGTCAGCTTCCGAAAGACCTACGGCTACACCCTC.

Notes on this clonotype: A read error may explain this, as a much larger clone is one base away. This rearrangement joins TRBV7-7 to TRBJ1-2; D gene unclear. Germline CDR1 SSHAT, CDR2 FNYEAQ (reference sequence). The CDR3 is 17 residues long. The CDR3 DNA is TGTGCCATCAGCGCTGAATTTAAGTGCCGAAAGACCTATGGCTACACCTTC. Protein: CAISAEFKCRKTYGYTF.